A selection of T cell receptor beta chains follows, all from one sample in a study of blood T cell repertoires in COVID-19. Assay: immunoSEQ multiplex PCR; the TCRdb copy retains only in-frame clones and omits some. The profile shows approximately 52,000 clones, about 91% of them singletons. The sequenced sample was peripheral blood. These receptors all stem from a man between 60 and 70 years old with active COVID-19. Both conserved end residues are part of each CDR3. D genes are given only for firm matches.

TGCAGCGTTGGCGCGGGGCGTGGAACTGAAGCTTTCTTT | CSVGAGRGTEAFF | NA | TRBJ1-1 | TRBV29-1 | 13
TGTGCCAGCAGCTTAGGGGACAATCTTGGGTACGAGCAGTACTTC | CASSLGDNLGYEQYF | NA | TRBJ2-7 | TRBV11-2 | 15
TGTGCCAGCAGCTTATACGGTGAAGAGACCCAGTACTTC | CASSLYGEETQYF | NA | TRBJ2-5 | TRBV7-3 | 13
TGTGCCAGTAGTATAGAGGTGTCCAGATCCCCCTACAATGAGCAGTTCTTC | CASSIEVSRSPYNEQFF | NA | TRBJ2-1 | TRBV19 | 17
TGCGCCAGCAGCTTGGGGTCAGGTAATTCACCCCTCCACTTT | CASSLGSGNSPLHF | NA | TRBJ1-6 | TRBV5-1 | 14
TGTGCCAGCAGCTTAGATCGCCTAACCTACGAGCAGTACTTC | CASSLDRLTYEQYF | NA | TRBJ2-7 | TRBV11-2 | 14
TGTGCTAGTGGTTTGGTACGGGGGAGGGTGGGGGAGACCCAGTACTTC | CASGLVRGRVGETQYF | TRBD2 | TRBJ2-5 | TRBV12-5 | 16
TGTGCCTGGAGGTCGAGGGGGCGACTAGCGAAAGGGGGAGAGACCCAGTACTTC | CAWRSRGRLAKGGETQYF | NA | TRBJ2-5 | TRBV30 | 18
TGCAGTGCTCTAGGTGGTGAAGCTTTCTTT | CSALGGEAFF | NA | TRBJ1-1 | TRBV20-1 | 10
TGTGCCAGCAGCCGAGGACAGGGCCGAGAGACCCAGTACTTC | CASSRGQGRETQYF | TRBD1 | TRBJ2-5 | TRBV5-6 | 14